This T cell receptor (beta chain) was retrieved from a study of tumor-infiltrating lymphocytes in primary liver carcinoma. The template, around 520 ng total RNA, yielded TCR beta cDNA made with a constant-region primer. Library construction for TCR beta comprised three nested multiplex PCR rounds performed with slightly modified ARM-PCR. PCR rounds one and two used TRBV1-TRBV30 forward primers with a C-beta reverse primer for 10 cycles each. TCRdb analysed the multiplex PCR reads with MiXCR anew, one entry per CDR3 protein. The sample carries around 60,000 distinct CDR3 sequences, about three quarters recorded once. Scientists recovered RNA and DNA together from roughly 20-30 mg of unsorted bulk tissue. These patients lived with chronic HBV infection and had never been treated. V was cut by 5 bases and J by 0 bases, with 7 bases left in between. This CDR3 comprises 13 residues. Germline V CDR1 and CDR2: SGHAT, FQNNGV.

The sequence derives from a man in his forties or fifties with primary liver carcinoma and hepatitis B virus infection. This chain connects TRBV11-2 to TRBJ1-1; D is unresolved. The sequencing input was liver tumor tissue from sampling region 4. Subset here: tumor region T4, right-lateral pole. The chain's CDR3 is CASSIGLNTEAFF. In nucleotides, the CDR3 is TGTGCCAGCAGCATAGGTCTGAACACTGAAGCTTTCTTT.